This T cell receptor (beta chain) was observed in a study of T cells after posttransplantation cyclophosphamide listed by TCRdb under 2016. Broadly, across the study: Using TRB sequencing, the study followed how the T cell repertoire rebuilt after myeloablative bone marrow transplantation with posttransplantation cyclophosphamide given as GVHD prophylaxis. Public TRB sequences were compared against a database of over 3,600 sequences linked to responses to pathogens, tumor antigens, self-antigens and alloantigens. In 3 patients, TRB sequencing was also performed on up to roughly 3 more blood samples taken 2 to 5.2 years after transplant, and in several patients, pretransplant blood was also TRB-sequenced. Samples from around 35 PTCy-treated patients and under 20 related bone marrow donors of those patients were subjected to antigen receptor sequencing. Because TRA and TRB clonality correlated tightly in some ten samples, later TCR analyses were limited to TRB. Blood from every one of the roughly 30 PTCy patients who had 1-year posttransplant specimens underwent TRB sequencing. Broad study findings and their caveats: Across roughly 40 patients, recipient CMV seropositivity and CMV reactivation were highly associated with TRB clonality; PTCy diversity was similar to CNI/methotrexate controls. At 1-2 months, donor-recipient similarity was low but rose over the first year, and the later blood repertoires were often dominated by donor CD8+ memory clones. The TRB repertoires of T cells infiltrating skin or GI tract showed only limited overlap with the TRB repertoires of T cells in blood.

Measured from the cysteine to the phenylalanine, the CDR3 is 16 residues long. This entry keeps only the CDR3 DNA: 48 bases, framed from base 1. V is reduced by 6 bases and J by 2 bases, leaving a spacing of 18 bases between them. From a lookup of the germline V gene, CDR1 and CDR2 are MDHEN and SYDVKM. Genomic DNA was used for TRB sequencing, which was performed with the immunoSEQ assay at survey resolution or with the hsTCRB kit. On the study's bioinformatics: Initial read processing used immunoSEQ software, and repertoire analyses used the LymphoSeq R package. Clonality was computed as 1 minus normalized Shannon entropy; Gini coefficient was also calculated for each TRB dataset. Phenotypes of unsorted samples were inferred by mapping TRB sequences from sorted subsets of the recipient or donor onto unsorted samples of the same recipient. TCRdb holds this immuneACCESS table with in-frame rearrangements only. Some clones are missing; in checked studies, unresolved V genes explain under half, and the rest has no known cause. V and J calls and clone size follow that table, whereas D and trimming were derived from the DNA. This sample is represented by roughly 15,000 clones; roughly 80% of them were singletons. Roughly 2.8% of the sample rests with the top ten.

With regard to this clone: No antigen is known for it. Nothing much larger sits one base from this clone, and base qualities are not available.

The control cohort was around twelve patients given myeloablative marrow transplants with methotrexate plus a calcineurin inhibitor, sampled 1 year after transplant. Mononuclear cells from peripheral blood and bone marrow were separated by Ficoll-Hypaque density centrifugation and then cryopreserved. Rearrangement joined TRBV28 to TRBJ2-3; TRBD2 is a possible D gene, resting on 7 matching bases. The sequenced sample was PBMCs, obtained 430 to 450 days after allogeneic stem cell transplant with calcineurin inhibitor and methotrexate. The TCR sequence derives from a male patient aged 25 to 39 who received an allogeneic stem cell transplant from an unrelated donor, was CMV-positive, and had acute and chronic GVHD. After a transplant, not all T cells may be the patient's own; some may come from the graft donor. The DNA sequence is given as TGTGCCAGCAGGGTGGGGGAGGGGGGTTACACAGATACGCAGTATTTT. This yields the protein CASRVGEGGYTDTQYF.